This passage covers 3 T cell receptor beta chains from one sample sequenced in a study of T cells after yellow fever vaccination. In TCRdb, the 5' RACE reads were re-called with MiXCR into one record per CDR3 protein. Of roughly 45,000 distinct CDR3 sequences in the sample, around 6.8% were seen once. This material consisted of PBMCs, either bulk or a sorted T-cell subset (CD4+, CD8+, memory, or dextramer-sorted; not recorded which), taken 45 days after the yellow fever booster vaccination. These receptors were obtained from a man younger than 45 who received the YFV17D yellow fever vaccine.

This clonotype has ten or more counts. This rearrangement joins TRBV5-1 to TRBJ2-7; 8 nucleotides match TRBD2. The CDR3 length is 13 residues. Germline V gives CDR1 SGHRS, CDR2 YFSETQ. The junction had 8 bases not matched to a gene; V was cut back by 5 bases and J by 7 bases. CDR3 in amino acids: CASSPGTRNEQYF. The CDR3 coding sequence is TGCGCCAGCAGTCCCGGGACTAGGAATGAGCAGTACTTC.

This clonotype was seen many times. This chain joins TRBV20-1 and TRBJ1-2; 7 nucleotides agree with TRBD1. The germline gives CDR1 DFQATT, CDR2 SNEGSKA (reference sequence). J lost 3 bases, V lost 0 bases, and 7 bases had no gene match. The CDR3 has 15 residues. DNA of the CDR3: TGCAGTGCTAGAGATCCCGCCAGGGGGGACTATGGCTACACCTTC. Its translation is CSARDPARGDYGYTF.

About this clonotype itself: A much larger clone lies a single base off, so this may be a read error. In DNA, the CDR3 is TGTGTTAGTGGTTTGGCCGCGGGAGTCCTCCAAGAGACCCAGTACTTC. Translating it yields CVSGLAAGVLQETQYF. The J gene is TRBJ2-5, the V gene TRBV12-3 or TRBV12-4; 7 nucleotides agree with TRBD2. CDR3 length: 16 residues.